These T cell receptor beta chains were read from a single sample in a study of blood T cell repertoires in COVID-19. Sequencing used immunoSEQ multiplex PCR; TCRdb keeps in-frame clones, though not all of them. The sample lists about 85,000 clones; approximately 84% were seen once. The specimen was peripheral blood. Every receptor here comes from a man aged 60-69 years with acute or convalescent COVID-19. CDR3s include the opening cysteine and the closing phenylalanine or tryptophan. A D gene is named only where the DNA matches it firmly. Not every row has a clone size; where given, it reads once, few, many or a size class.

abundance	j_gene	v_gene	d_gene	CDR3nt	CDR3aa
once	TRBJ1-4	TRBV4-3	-	TGCGCCAGCAGCCAAGGTCTAGTCGGTGAAAAACTGTTTTTT	CASSQGLVGEKLFF
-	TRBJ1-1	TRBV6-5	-	TGTGCCAGCACGGGGACTTTGGGAACTGAAGCTTTCTTT	CASTGTLGTEAFF
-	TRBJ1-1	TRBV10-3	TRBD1	TGTGCCATCAGTGCGACAGGGGGCACTGAAGCTTTCTTT	CAISATGGTEAFF
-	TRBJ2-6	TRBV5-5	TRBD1	TGTGCCAGCAGCTTGGCGGGACAGGGGTCAGCAGGGGCCAACGTCCTGACTTTC	CASSLAGQGSAGANVLTF
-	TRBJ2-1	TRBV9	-	TGTGCCAGCAGCCTCTACAATGAGCAGTTCTTC	CASSLYNEQFF
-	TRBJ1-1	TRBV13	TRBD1	TGTGCCAGCAGTCGACAGGGGCCCATTGAAGCTTTCTTT	CASSRQGPIEAFF
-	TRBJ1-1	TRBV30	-	TGTGCCTGGAGTGTACTTGTGAACACTGAAGCTTTCTTT	CAWSVLVNTEAFF
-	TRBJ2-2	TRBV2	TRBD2	TGTGCCAGCAGGAGTAGGGTAGCGGGGACCGGGGAGCTGTTTTTT	CASRSRVAGTGELFF
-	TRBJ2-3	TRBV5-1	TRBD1	TGCGCCAGCAGCGGGGGACAGGGAGGGACAGATACGCAGTATTTT	CASSGGQGGTDTQYF
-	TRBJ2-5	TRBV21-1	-	TGTGCCAGCAGCCCCCAAGTGGAGGAGGGAGAGACCCAGTACTTC	CASSPQVEEGETQYF
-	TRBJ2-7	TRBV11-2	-	TGTGCCAGCAGCTTTCCTCAGGGGCTTCACGAGCAGTACTTC	CASSFPQGLHEQYF
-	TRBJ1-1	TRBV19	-	TGTGCCAGTACCCCCCCGGCCAGGGTTCTGAACACTGAAGCTTTCTTT	CASTPPARVLNTEAFF
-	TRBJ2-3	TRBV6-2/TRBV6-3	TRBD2	TGTGCCAGCAGTTACACGGGGAGGGCAGATACGCAGTATTTT	CASSYTGRADTQYF
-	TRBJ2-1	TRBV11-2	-	TGTGCCAGCAGCTTTATCGGGAGTGAGCAGTTCTTC	CASSFIGSEQFF
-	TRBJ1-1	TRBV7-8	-	TGTGCCAGCACCGGGGGTGGGGTCCTAATGAACACTGAAGCTTTCTTT	CASTGGGVLMNTEAFF
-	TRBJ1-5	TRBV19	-	TGTGCCAGTAGTCCGGGACACGGCAATCAGCCCCAGCATTTT	CASSPGHGNQPQHF
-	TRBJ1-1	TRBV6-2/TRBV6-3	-	TGTGCCAGCAGTTCAAGGGACCCATGGAGGGCTGAAGCTTTCTTT	CASSSRDPWRAEAFF
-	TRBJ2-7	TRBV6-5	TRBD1	TGTGCCAGCAGTTACTCACGGACAGGGGTCCACGAGCAGTACTTC	CASSYSRTGVHEQYF
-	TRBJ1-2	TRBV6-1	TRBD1	TGTGCCAGCAGTGACGGACAGGGGTATGGCTACACCTTC	CASSDGQGYGYTF
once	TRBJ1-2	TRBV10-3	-	TGTGCCATCACCCTGCCAGGGAACTATGGCTACACCTTC	CAITLPGNYGYTF
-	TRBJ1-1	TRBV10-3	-	TGTGCCATCAGTGATCAGGAGAACACTGAAGCTTTCTTT	CAISDQENTEAFF
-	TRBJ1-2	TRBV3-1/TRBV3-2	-	TGTGCCAGCAGCCAAGATCTTTATGGAGGGGAGTACTATGGCTACACCTTC	CASSQDLYGGEYYGYTF
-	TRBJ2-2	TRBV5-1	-	TGCGCCAGCAGTTCCACAGGGGGGGAAACCGGGGAGCTGTTTTTT	CASSSTGGETGELFF
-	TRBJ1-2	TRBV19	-	TGTGCCAGTAGTAATACTTATGGCTACACCTTC	CASSNTYGYTF
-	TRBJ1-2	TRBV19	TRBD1	TGTGCCAGTAGTGTCGACAGGGTTGGCTATGGCTACACCTTC	CASSVDRVGYGYTF
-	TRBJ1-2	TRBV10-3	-	TGTGCCATCAGTCCAACAGGATATGGCTACACCTTC	CAISPTGYGYTF
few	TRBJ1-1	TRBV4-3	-	TGCGCCAGCAGCCAAGATAGATGGTACACTGAAGCTTTCTTT	CASSQDRWYTEAFF
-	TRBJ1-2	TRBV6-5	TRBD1	TGTGCCACCACCGGGACAGGGCTAAACTATGGCTACACCTTC	CATTGTGLNYGYTF
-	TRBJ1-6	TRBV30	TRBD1	TGTGCCTGGAGTGTAGGACAGGGGACCCTCCACTTT	CAWSVGQGTLHF
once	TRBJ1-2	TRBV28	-	TGTGCCAGCAGTTTATTTGGGGCAGGCTACACCTTC	CASSLFGAGYTF
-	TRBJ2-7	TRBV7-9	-	TGTGCCAGCAGCTCCGTGGCCTCCTGGGGACATAACTACGAGCAGTACTTC	CASSSVASWGHNYEQYF
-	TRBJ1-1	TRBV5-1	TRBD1	TGCGCCAGCAGCTTGGTCCCCGGGACAGATACTGAAGCTTTCTTT	CASSLVPGTDTEAFF
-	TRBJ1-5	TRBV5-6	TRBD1	TGTGCCAGCAGCTTGGGACAGGGGATGGTTCAGCCCCAGCATTTT	CASSLGQGMVQPQHF
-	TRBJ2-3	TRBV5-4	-	TGTGCCAGCAGCTTGGCGGGGACAGATACGCAGTATTTT	CASSLAGTDTQYF
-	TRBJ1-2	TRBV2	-	TGTGCCAGCAGTGACAGTTTAACTAAGGGCTACACCTTC	CASSDSLTKGYTF
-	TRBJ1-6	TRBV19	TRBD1	TGTGCCAGTAGTCCGACAGGGTCCACAGGTTCACCCCTCCACTTT	CASSPTGSTGSPLHF
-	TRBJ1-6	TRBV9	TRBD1	TGTGCCAGCAGCTATACCGGGACAGTTAATTCACCCCTCCACTTT	CASSYTGTVNSPLHF
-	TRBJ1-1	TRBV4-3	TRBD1	TGCGCCAGCAGCCTGGGACAGATTAACACTGAAGCTTTCTTT	CASSLGQINTEAFF
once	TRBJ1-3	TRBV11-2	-	TGTGCCAGCAGCACCCAGACCGGGAGTGGAAACACCATATATTTT	CASSTQTGSGNTIYF
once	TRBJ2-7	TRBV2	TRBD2	TGTGCCAGCAGGATACTAGCGGGGGGTTCCTACGAGCAGTACTTC	CASRILAGGSYEQYF
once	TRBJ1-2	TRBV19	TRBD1	TGTGCCAGCCTGGGACAGGAGTTCTATGGCTACACCTTC	CASLGQEFYGYTF
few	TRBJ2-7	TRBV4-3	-	TGCGCCAGCAGCCAAGCCAGGGGCGACGAGCAGTACTTC	CASSQARGDEQYF
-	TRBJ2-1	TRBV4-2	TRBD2	TGTGCCAGCAGCCAAGTATCCGGCGGGGGCTACAATGAGCAGTTCTTC	CASSQVSGGGYNEQFF
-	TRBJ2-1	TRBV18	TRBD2	TGTGCCAGCTCATCCCGACTAGCGGGGGCCTCTTACAATGAGCAGTTCTTC	CASSSRLAGASYNEQFF
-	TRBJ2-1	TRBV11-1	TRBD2	TGTGCCAGCAGCGACGGGACTAGTTACAATGAGCAGTTCTTC	CASSDGTSYNEQFF
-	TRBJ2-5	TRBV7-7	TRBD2	TGTGCTAGCAGCGCGACTAGCGGGGGGGCCGGAGAGACCCAGTACTTC	CASSATSGGAGETQYF
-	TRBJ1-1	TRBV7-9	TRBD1	TGTGCCAGCAGCTTAGGTGGGACAGGGAGCACTGAAGCTTTCTTT	CASSLGGTGSTEAFF
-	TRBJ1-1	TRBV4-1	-	TGCGCCAGCAGCCAAGATACGGGCACTGAAGCTTTCTTT	CASSQDTGTEAFF
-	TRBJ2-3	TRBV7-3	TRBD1	TGTGCCAGCAGCTCCGGACAGGGAGTTCAGGCAGATACGCAGTATTTT	CASSSGQGVQADTQYF
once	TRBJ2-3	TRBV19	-	TGTGCCAGTAGTATCCCGCCGGTAGATACGCAGTATTTT	CASSIPPVDTQYF
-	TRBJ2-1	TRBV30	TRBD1	TGTGCCTGGAGACGTTGGGACAGGGATATAGATGAGCAGTTCTTC	CAWRRWDRDIDEQFF
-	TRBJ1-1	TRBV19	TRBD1	TGTGCCAGCCGGACAGGGTGGGGCACTGAAGCTTTCTTT	CASRTGWGTEAFF
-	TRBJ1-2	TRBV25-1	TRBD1	TGTGCCAGCAGTGAAGAGACGACAGGGTCCAACACCTTC	CASSEETTGSNTF
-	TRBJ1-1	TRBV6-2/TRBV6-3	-	TGTGCCAGCAGTTACGGCGACAGGATAAAGGCTTTCTTT	CASSYGDRIKAFF
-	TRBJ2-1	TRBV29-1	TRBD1	TGCAGCGTTGGTGGGACAGGGCCCTACAATGAGCAGTTCTTC	CSVGGTGPYNEQFF
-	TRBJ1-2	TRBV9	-	TGTGCCAGCAGCGTAGCAGACACAGCTAACTATGGCTACACCTTC	CASSVADTANYGYTF
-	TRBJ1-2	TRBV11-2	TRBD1	TGTGCCAGCAGCCCAACGGACAGGGGAATTATTGGCTACACCTTC	CASSPTDRGIIGYTF
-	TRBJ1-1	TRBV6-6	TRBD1	TGTGCCAGCAGCCGAACAGGGGGTACTGAAGCTTTCTTT	CASSRTGGTEAFF
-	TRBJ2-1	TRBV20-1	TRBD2	TGCAGTGCTAGTAGGGCTAGCGGATACAATGAGCAGTTCTTC	CSASRASGYNEQFF
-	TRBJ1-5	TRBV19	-	TGTGCCAGTAGCTTCTCAGGTATCGGCAATCAGCCCCAGCATTTT	CASSFSGIGNQPQHF